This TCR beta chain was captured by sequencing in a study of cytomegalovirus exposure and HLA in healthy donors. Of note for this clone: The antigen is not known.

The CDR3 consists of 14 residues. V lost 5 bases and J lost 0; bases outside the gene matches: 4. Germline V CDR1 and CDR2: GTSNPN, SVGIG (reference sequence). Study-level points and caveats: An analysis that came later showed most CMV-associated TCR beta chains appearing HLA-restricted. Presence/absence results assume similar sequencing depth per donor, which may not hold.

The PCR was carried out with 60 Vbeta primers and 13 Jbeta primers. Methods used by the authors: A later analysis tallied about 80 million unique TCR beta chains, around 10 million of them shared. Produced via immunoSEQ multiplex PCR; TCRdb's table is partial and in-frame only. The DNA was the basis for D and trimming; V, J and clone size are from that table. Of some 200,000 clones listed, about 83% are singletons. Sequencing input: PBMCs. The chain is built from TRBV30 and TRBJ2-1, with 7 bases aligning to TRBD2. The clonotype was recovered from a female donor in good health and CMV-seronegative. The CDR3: CAWSTGGSYNEQFF. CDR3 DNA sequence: TGTGCCTGGTCTACGGGAGGCTCCTACAATGAGCAGTTCTTC.